These 29 T cell receptor beta chains originate from one sample sequenced in a study of blood T cell repertoires in COVID-19. The protocol was immunoSEQ multiplex PCR, while the TCRdb copy is restricted to in-frame clones and leaves out a portion. Of about 170,000 clones listed, approximately 80% are singletons. The specimen sequenced was peripheral blood. The source is a woman aged 40 to 50 with COVID-19, enrolled during active disease.

The chain couples TRBV7-6 to TRBJ2-3, with D perhaps TRBD1 (6 bases). This CDR3 is 16 amino acids long. Germline values: CDR1 SGHVS, CDR2 FNYEAQ. V lost 5 bases to trimming and J lost 2 bases, with 17 bases between them. CDR3 in amino acids: CASSRVVGQITDTQYF. The CDR3 DNA is TGTGCCAGCAGCCGGGTGGTAGGACAGATCACAGATACGCAGTATTTT.

This clone showed up just once. The genes are TRBV9 and TRBJ2-7, with D perhaps matching TRBD1 (5 bases). This CDR3 comprises 14 residues. V was pared by 3 bases and J by 2 bases, with 12 bases between. Germline-derived CDR1 and CDR2 are SGDLS and YYNGEE. The CDR3 sequence is CASSADSWTYEQYF. The CDR3 nucleotides are TGTGCCAGCAGCGCAGACAGTTGGACCTACGAGCAGTACTTC. Supplemented by reference TRBV9 and TRBJ2-7, the full variable domain reads DSGVTQTPKHLITATGQRVTLRCSPRSGDLSVYWYQQSLDQGLQFLIQYYNGEERAKGNILERFSAQQFPDLHSELNLSSLELGDSALYFCASSADSWTYEQYFGPGTRLTVT.

The CDR3 reads CAIRLTGWDTEAFF. The CDR3 region has the DNA TGTGCCATCAGATTAACAGGGTGGGACACTGAAGCTTTCTTT. This chain connects TRBV10-3 to TRBJ1-1, with D maybe TRBD1 (6 bases). The V end was cut by 6 bases, the J end by 3 bases, with 14 bases between. The CDR3 runs to 14 residues. The germline gives CDR1 ENHRY, CDR2 SYGVKD.

The chain carries TRBV19 and TRBJ2-7, with 10 bases identical to TRBD2. The V and J ends lost 5 bases and 2 bases, in that order; junction bases with no gene match: 6. Germline V gene lookup returns CDR1 LNHDA and CDR2 SQIVND (reference sequence). The CDR3 is 15 amino acids. The chain's CDR3 is CASSFALAGAYEQYF. DNA for the CDR3: TGTGCCAGTAGTTTCGCTCTAGCGGGAGCCTACGAGCAGTACTTC.

V is TRBV11-3 and J is TRBJ2-3, with 9 bases that match TRBD2. V trimming: 8 bases; J trimming: 0 bases; junction bases outside the gene matches: 6. The length of the CDR3 is 15 residues. Germline V gene lookup returns CDR1 SGHNT and CDR2 YENEEA. In nucleotides, the CDR3 is TGTGCCAGCTCTAGCGGGGACACTAGCACAGATACGCAGTATTTT. It specifies CASSSGDTSTDTQYF.

The rearrangement links TRBV11-2 to TRBJ1-3; 9 nucleotides align to TRBD1. Looked up from germline, CDR1 is SGHAT and CDR2 is FQNNGV. The CDR3 has 17 amino acids. V shed 1 base, J shed 10 bases, and the junction held 14 bases outside the gene matches. CDR3 amino acids: CASSLAGTGSRVATIYF. The CDR3 DNA follows: TGTGCCAGCAGCTTAGCGGGGACAGGGTCCAGGGTCGCAACCATATATTTT.

The V gene is TRBV6-5, the J gene TRBJ2-1, with 10 bases fitting TRBD1. V dropped 6 bases and J dropped 6; count of bases not matched to a gene: 5. Per the germline V gene, CDR1 is MNHEY and CDR2 is SVGAGI. The CDR3 has 14 amino acids. The CDR3 reads CASSHRTGGNEQFF. In DNA form, the CDR3 reads TGTGCCAGCAGCCACAGGACAGGGGGCAATGAGCAGTTCTTC.

The V gene is TRBV28, the J gene TRBJ1-5, with D perhaps matching TRBD1 (5 bases). The CDR3 sequence is 15 residues long. Germline CDR1 is MDHEN and CDR2 is SYDVKM. With 6 bases removed from V and 0 bases from J, the gap between germline ends came to 12 bases. The CDR3 nucleotides read TGTGCCAGCAGATGGGGCACTCATAGCAATCAGCCCCAGCATTTT. Its protein is CASRWGTHSNQPQHF. Complete variable domain (other parts from reference TRBV28 and TRBJ1-5): DVKVTQSSRYLVKRTGEKVFLECVQDMDHENMFWYRQDPGLGLRLIYFSYDVKMKEKGDIPEGYSVSREKKERFSLILESASTNQTSMYLCASRWGTHSNQPQHFGDGTRLSIL.

The chain links TRBV30 to TRBJ2-7; D is unresolved. This CDR3 has 12 amino acids. The V end was cut by 2 bases, the J end by 3 bases, with 8 bases between. Looked up from germline, CDR1 is GTSNPN and CDR2 is SVGIG (reference sequence). This CDR3 is CAWSPPGYEQYF. Here the CDR3 DNA reads TGTGCCTGGAGTCCTCCCGGCTACGAGCAGTACTTC.

The chain links TRBV30 to TRBJ1-2, with D perhaps TRBD1 (5 bases). The CDR3 is 13 residues long. Germline V gene data show CDR1 as GTSNPN and CDR2 as SVGIG (reference sequence). V lost 4 bases and J lost 5, with 14 bases in between. The CDR3, as DNA: TGTGCCTGGACGGACGGGAGGGGATATGGCTACACCTTC. Encoded protein: CAWTDGRGYGYTF. Combining the CDR3 with reference TRBV30 and TRBJ1-2 gives the whole variable domain SQTIHQWPATLVQPVGSPLSLECTVEGTSNPNLYWYRQAAGRGLQLLFYSVGIGQISSEVPQNLSASRPQDRQFILSSKKLLLSDSGFYLCAWTDGRGYGYTFGSGTRLTVV.

Concerning this clone: At the DNA level, this CDR3 is encoded by other sequences in the same sample as well. The genes are TRBV7-6 and TRBJ2-2; D not resolved. The CDR3 is made up of 13 amino acids. The V gene's germline CDR1 is SGHVS and CDR2 FNYEAQ. The V gene lost 1 base and the J gene lost 6 bases, with 6 bases spanning the gap. CDR3 sequence reads: CASSLGTAGELFF. CDR3 bases: TGTGCCAGCAGCTTAGGAACAGCCGGGGAGCTGTTTTTT.

This sequence joins TRBV3-1 (or the pseudogene TRBV3-2) and TRBJ1-5; D is ambiguous. This CDR3 spans 16 amino acids. Looked up from germline, CDR1 is LGHDT and CDR2 is YNNKEL (reference sequence). V was pared by 1 base and J by 2 bases, with 12 bases between. Here the CDR3 reads CASSQGMGSRNQPQHF. CDR3 sequence (DNA): TGTGCCAGCAGCCAAGGCATGGGGAGTCGCAATCAGCCCCAGCATTTT.

The V gene is TRBV2, the J gene TRBJ2-1, with a possible D match to TRBD2 (6 bases). Trimming left V 5 bases short and J 2 bases short, with 13 bases between. The CDR3 has 15 amino acids. In germline, CDR1 is SNHLY, CDR2 FYNNEI. The CDR3: CASSSTRGTYNEQFF. CDR3 nucleotide sequence: TGTGCCAGCAGTTCCACGCGGGGAACCTACAATGAGCAGTTCTTC.

This clone came up a few times. The DNA for the CDR3 is TGTGCCAGCAGCTTAGGGGACAGGGGTATGGCACCCCTCCACTTT. As protein: CASSLGDRGMAPLHF. V gene TRBV7-9 combines with J gene TRBJ1-6, with TRBD1 identical over 10 bases. CDR3 size: 15 residues. V shed 1 base and J 11 bases; nucleotides not matched to a gene: 5. Germline V gene sequence: CDR1 SEHNR, CDR2 FQNEAQ (reference sequence).

The rearrangement links TRBV7-9 to TRBJ2-1; no definite D call. The CDR3 length is 12 residues. Trimming cost V 2 bases and J 7 bases, with 6 bases left between them. Germline V lookup: CDR1 SEHNR, CDR2 FQNEAQ (reference sequence). CDR3 sequence (DNA): TGTGCCAGCAGCTTATTCCCAAATGAGCAGTTCTTC. Its protein product is CASSLFPNEQFF.

This clone was seen a few times. The V and J genes are TRBV29-1 and TRBJ2-3; 8 bases fit TRBD2. V lost 4 bases, J lost 2 bases, and 5 bases stayed unmatched. CDR1 is SQVTM and CDR2 is ANQGSEA in the germline V gene. The CDR3 runs 14 residues. CDR3 in amino acids: CSVVTSVLTDTQYF. In DNA form, the CDR3 reads TGCAGCGTTGTGACTAGCGTACTCACAGATACGCAGTATTTT.

The DNA of the CDR3 is TGTGCCAGCAGCCAGGGGGCCGAGCAGTACTTC. It specifies CASSQGAEQYF. The rearrangement uses TRBV3-1 (or the pseudogene TRBV3-2) and TRBJ2-7, with D perhaps TRBD1 (6 bases). Germline assignment: CDR1 LGHDT and CDR2 YNNKEL (reference sequence). Trimming removed 3 bases at V and 6 bases at J, with 6 bases between. The CDR3 covers 11 residues.

V and J are TRBV5-4 and TRBJ2-1; 9 positions agree with TRBD2. In germline, CDR1 is SGHNT, CDR2 YYREEE (reference sequence). This CDR3 comprises 18 residues. The ends lost 4 bases at V and 4 bases at J; junction bases unmatched: 15. The CDR3 protein is CASSDPGRLAAGYNEQFF. CDR3 sequence (DNA): TGTGCCAGCAGCGACCCTGGGCGACTAGCGGCGGGGTACAATGAGCAGTTCTTC. Together with reference TRBV5-4 and TRBJ2-1, the CDR3 gives the full variable domain: ETGVTQSPTHLIKTRGQQVTLRCSSQSGHNTVSWYQQALGQGPQFIFQYYREEENGRGNFPPRFSGLQFPNYSSELNVNALELDDSALYLCASSDPGRLAAGYNEQFFGPGTRLTVL.

The chain links TRBV11-1 to TRBJ1-6; D remains unclear. This CDR3 comprises 15 residues. Trimming stripped 5 bases from V and 0 bases from J, with 8 bases between. Germline CDR1 and CDR2: SGHAT and FQDESV (reference sequence). CDR3 bases: TGTGCCAGCAGCCCACAGAGCTCCTATAATTCACCCCTCCACTTT. Residues: CASSPQSSYNSPLHF.

The chain is built from TRBV6-1 and TRBJ2-3; a possible D gene is TRBD1 (5 bases). Germline CDR1 is MNHNS and CDR2 is SASEGT. The CDR3 is 13 amino acids. V lost 1 base and J lost 6, with 8 bases in between. The CDR3 DNA reads TGTGCCAGCAGTGAAGGGACACAGGATACGCAGTATTTT. Its protein is CASSEGTQDTQYF.

V gene TRBV19 combines with J gene TRBJ1-1; a possible D gene is TRBD1 (6 bases). The CDR3 contains 14 residues. The germline V and J ends were trimmed by 6 bases and 0 bases, with 11 bases remaining between them. Germline V gene data show CDR1 as LNHDA and CDR2 as SQIVND (reference sequence). The CDR3 reads CASRLQGLNTEAFF. CDR3 coding DNA: TGTGCCAGTAGATTACAGGGATTGAACACTGAAGCTTTCTTT.

The V gene is TRBV18, the J gene TRBJ2-1; tentative D call: TRBD2 (6 bases). Germline V gene lookup returns CDR1 KGHSH and CDR2 LQKENI. With 3 bases removed from V and 7 bases from J, the gap between germline ends came to 19 bases. CDR3 length equals 16 residues. CDR3 protein: CASSPSAGTPNNEQFF. The CDR3 DNA follows: TGTGCCAGCTCACCCTCCGCCGGGACTCCGAATAATGAGCAGTTCTTC.

The chain joins TRBV29-1 to TRBJ1-3, with a weak D call TRBD1 (5 bases). Trimming left V 7 bases short and J 2 bases short, with 12 bases between. This CDR3 has 13 amino acids. Germline V gene lookup returns CDR1 SQVTM and CDR2 ANQGSEA. The DNA of the CDR3 is TGCAGCGCCGAAGGACAAGCTGGAAACACCATATATTTT. This encodes CSAEGQAGNTIYF.

The V and J genes are TRBV15 and TRBJ2-1, with D perhaps matching TRBD2 (5 bases). CDR1 is LNHNV, CDR2 YYDKDF, per germline (reference sequence). This CDR3 comprises 11 residues. V was shortened by 9 bases and J by 9 bases, with 12 bases between the two germline ends. In nucleotides, the CDR3 is TGTGCCACTGGGCTAGGGAGTGAGCAGTTCTTC. Its protein product is CATGLGSEQFF.

The CDR3 sequence: CASSSRDSYEQYF. Written as DNA, the CDR3 is TGTGCCAGCAGCTCCCGGGACAGCTACGAGCAGTACTTC. The chain combines TRBV11-1 with TRBJ2-7, with 7 bases aligning to TRBD1. The CDR3 loop spans 13 amino acids. Losses at the gene ends were 4 bases for V and 3 bases for J; bases not matched to a gene: 3. CDR1 and CDR2 (germline): SGHAT, FQDESV (reference sequence).

This rearrangement joins TRBV10-2 to TRBJ2-2; 8 bases align to TRBD1. Trimming cost V 10 bases and J 5 bases; bases outside gene matches: 3. CDR1 is WSHSY and CDR2 is SAAADI in the germline V gene. This CDR3 has 12 amino acids. CDR3 residues: CATDRGTGELFF. CDR3 coding DNA: TGCGCCACCGACAGGGGAACCGGGGAGCTGTTTTTT.

This clone was detected ten times or more. J is TRBJ1-1 and V is TRBV20-1, with 7 nucleotides matching TRBD1. The V segment lost 6 bases and the J segment 7 bases; nucleotides outside the gene matches: 5. This CDR3 has 11 amino acids. CDR1 and CDR2 from the germline V gene are DFQATT and SNEGSKA (reference sequence). CDR3 bases: TGCAGTGCCCAAGACAGGGTTGAAGCTTTCTTT. It specifies CSAQDRVEAFF.

This clone was counted only a few times. The chain has TRBV3-1 (or the pseudogene TRBV3-2) and TRBJ2-5, with 7 bases lining up with TRBD2. Germline CDR1 is LGHDT and CDR2 is YNNKEL (reference sequence). The J segment lost 5 bases and the V segment lost 9 bases, leaving 6 bases of the junction unmatched. The CDR3 has 12 amino acids. CDR3 amino acids: CARGIGGETQYF. CDR3 DNA: TGTGCCAGAGGGATCGGGGGGGAGACCCAGTACTTC.

The chain couples TRBV18 to TRBJ2-5; tentative D call: TRBD2 (6 bases). The CDR3 extends over 14 amino acids. CDR1 is KGHSH and CDR2 is LQKENI in the germline V gene. The ends were cut back, 4 bases at V and 5 bases at J, with 14 bases in the middle. CDR3 bases: TGTGCCAGCTCACACTCGACTAGAGGCGAGACCCAGTACTTC. This sequence encodes CASSHSTRGETQYF.